This TCR beta chain was retrieved from a study of shared clonotypes between healthy human individuals (dated by TCRdb to 2018 to 2020). About the investigation overall: A few men and a couple of women, aged 18 to 49 years, made up the cohort. For each donor, CD4 naive and CD4 memory were each given three plates, CD8 naive was given two plates, and CD8 memory was given one plate. Blood TCR repertoires of about 5 healthy adults were deeply sequenced to estimate repertoire size and the extent of clonotype sharing between individuals. To increase sequencing depth and limit assay-specific biases, different laboratories used diverse techniques to prepare libraries and sequence TCR repertoires. Each donor's leukapheresis produced roughly between about 0.8 and 10 billion PBMCs. General findings and caveats noted by the study authors: The small number of donors limited the genetic and exposure-history diversity represented. Naive subsets generally had larger estimated clonotype richness than memory subsets did. Incomplete sequencing was indicated by rarefaction of sorted-subset datasets, despite the large sequencing depth. Sharing across several donors was observed for 5% to 6.5% of naive CD4, under 4% of naive CD8, 2% to 2.5% of memory CD4, and roughly 0.43% of memory CD8 clonotypes. Sampling was restricted to blood, and TCR repertoires in tissue are likely to differ from TCR repertoires in blood. Compared with non-shared clonotypes, the clonotypes found in all four sorted-subset donors had higher generation probabilities. Pairwise subsampling indicated that sequencing depth was expected to affect the degree of clonotype sharing among donors.

Using the deep immunoSEQ assay, TCR CDR3 regions were amplified from genomic DNA by multiplex PCR. Extracted genomic DNA from each cell subset was distributed evenly across all wells of several immunoSEQ 96-well plates, and each plate was treated as a replicate. For sorted subsets, each replicate PCR was loaded with around 220 ng genomic DNA, equivalent to 30,000 or so T cell genomes. The purified libraries were quantified using a Qubit 3.0 fluorometer, sized with a Bioanalyzer 2100, and then quantified again using the KAPA Library Quantification kit. Every immunoSEQ 96-well plate was sequenced on a separate single-read 150-cycle Illumina NextSeq 550 flow cell. The original pipeline was this. Because the immunoSEQ output held only junctional sequences and lacked quality scores, the filtering could not match the filtering applied to full-length reads. Sequences were annotated with PyIR, a Python wrapper for IgBLAST v1.9, and V/J genes and CDR3 were assigned using IMGT germline references. Reads with weak V/J assignments (E-value above 1e-6), missing CDR3, stop codons, out-of-frame junctions, or ambiguous translated residues were removed. V3J clonotypes were defined as sequences sharing the same inferred V gene, J gene, and CDR3 amino acid sequence. Percentage overlap between repertoires was calculated by dividing the number of shared unique clonotypes by the size of the smaller repertoire. Three approaches were used to assess repertoire richness: RTK rarefaction, the Chao1 estimator, and Recon v2.1 estimates of unobserved clonotypes. Generation probabilities for all TCRbeta clonotypes obtained by the gDNA method from four donors were computed using OLGA. Sourced from immuneACCESS, this table was stored by TCRdb with only in-frame sequences that have V and J called. A share of the clones is absent; for the studies checked, an unresolved V gene accounts for under half, and the remainder has no known explanation. V and J calls and clone size are copied from that table; D and trimming were computed from the DNA. Across this sample there are around 550,000 clones, with approximately 95% seen only once. The ten largest account for around 0.11% of the sample.

To note about this clone: Its antigen has not been determined. Base qualities are missing; no much larger clone stands one base away.

CD8 naive samples were obtained by positive selection for CCR7 among CD45RO-negative cells, yielding a CD45RA+CCR7+ population from which TemRA cells were excluded. The donors were healthy, HIV-negative adults with no recently reported acute infections or vaccinations. Every donor was a Caucasian adult residing in Nashville, Tennessee, USA. Blood was obtained by leukapheresis, after which PBMCs were separated by Ficoll-Histopaque density gradient centrifugation and cryopreserved in liquid nitrogen vapor phase. Analytical flow cytometry was used to check the purity and quantity of each magnetically sorted T cell population. Genomic DNA was isolated from every sorted fraction and measured by UV absorbance on a Nanodrop 2000c. In the germline V gene, CDR1 corresponds to SNHLY and CDR2 to FYNNEI. V and J lose 6 bases and 7 bases, and a span of 21 bases separates them. From the cysteine up to the phenylalanine, the CDR3 has a length of 16 residues. The read is trimmed to its CDR3 DNA, 48 bases read in frame from base 1.

Recombination connected TRBV2 to TRBJ1-4, with a tentative D gene TRBD1 over 6 matching bases. The origin of this receptor is a woman aged 25-40 years in good health. Sequenced: naive CD8+ T cells sorted from blood. The sample's cell subset or site label is to be understood as: CD45RA+CCR7+. The DNA is as follows: TGTGCCAGCAGATTCGAACAGGGAAGGGGCGTTGAAAAACTGTTTTTT. Its translation reads: CASRFEQGRGVEKLFF.